The sequence of this T cell receptor beta chain was determined in a study of blood T cell repertoires in COVID-19. Turning to the study itself: Samples of COVID-19 (acute and convalescent) were obtained from the United States, Italy and Spain. T cells, B-cell-depleted T cells, or PBMCs supplied cDNA or gDNA.

The method was immunoSEQ multiplex PCR; TCRdb's version includes in-frame clones alone and lacks a portion of them. The data show some 140,000 clones, approximately 90% seen once. Germline lookup yields CDR1 LNHDA and CDR2 SQIVND (reference sequence). The CDR3 is 12 amino acids. V trimming: 5 bases; J trimming: 7 bases; junction bases outside the gene matches: 4. The sequenced material came from peripheral blood. The chain couples TRBV19 to TRBJ1-1, with 7 bases matching TRBD1. The receptor's source is a man aged 65-85 years with active COVID-19. CDR3 amino acids: CASSGDSREAFF. The CDR3 region has the DNA TGTGCCAGTAGTGGGGACAGTCGTGAAGCTTTCTTT. Drawing the rest from reference TRBV19 and TRBJ1-1, the complete variable domain is DGGITQSPKYLFRKEGQNVTLSCEQNLNHDAMYWYRQDPGQGLRLIYYSQIVNDFQKGDIAEGYSVSREKKESFPLTVTSAQKNPTAFYLCASSGDSREAFFGQGTRLTVV.